The 16 T cell receptor beta chains below were found in one sample sequenced in a study of blood T cell repertoires in COVID-19. Measured with immunoSEQ multiplex PCR; TCRdb has only the in-frame clones, and not every one. The table has approximately 390,000 clones, about 90% seen once. Sample: peripheral blood. These receptors came from a woman in her sixties with COVID-19, enrolled during active disease.

The gene calls are TRBV7-2 and TRBJ1-2; 7 bases match TRBD1. Germline-derived CDR1 and CDR2 are SGHTA and FQGNSA. The length of the CDR3 is 13 residues. After removal of 6 bases from V and 4 bases from J, the junction contained 5 bases not matched to a gene. The CDR3 protein is CASSPQGVYGYTF. DNA for the CDR3: TGTGCCAGCAGTCCGCAGGGGGTCTATGGCTACACCTTC.

The V gene is TRBV5-6, the J gene TRBJ2-5, with 12 bases identical to TRBD1. With 0 bases clipped from V and 7 bases from J, the junction kept 7 bases outside the gene matches. Germline CDR1 SGHDT, CDR2 YYEEEE. This CDR3 spans 16 amino acids. The DNA for the CDR3 is TGTGCCAGCAGCTTGGTTGGGACAGGGGGCATTGGGACCCAGTACTTC. Protein: CASSLVGTGGIGTQYF.

This chain joins TRBV2 and TRBJ2-6; no clear D. V was clipped by 7 bases and J by 2 bases, with 6 bases between them. The CDR3 consists of 13 residues. Germline loops: CDR1 SNHLY, CDR2 FYNNEI. Here the CDR3 reads CASTYTGANVLTF. The CDR3 DNA is TGTGCCAGCACCTATACTGGGGCCAACGTCCTGACTTTC.

This clone was counted between two and nine times. This chain links TRBV15 with TRBJ1-2, with a tentative D call TRBD1 (6 bases). Germline CDR1 and CDR2: LNHNV and YYDKDF (reference sequence). V lost 2 bases, J lost 0 bases, and 7 bases lay in between. This CDR3 region has 14 residues. CDR3 nucleotides: TGTGCCACCAGCAGAAGGGGGACTAACTATGGCTACACCTTC. Its translation is CATSRRGTNYGYTF. Drawing the rest from reference TRBV15 and TRBJ1-2, the complete variable domain is DAMVIQNPRYQVTQFGKPVTLSCSQTLNHNVMYWYQQKSSQAPKLLFHYYDKDFNNEADTPDNFQSRRPNTSFCFLDIRSPGLGDTAMYLCATSRRGTNYGYTFGSGTRLTVV.

This chain's CDR3 is CSVEGPRDSDGYTF. In DNA form, the CDR3 reads TGCAGCGTTGAAGGCCCACGGGACTCGGATGGCTACACCTTC. The V and J genes are TRBV29-1 and TRBJ1-2, with D perhaps matching TRBD1 (5 bases). Germline assignment: CDR1 SQVTM and CDR2 ANQGSEA. V lost 1 base, J lost 6 bases, and 15 bases lay in between. There are 14 residues in the CDR3. Filled out from reference TRBV29-1 and TRBJ1-2, the complete variable domain reads SAVISQKPSRDICQRGTSLTIQCQVDSQVTMMFWYRQQPGQSLTLIATANQGSEATYESGFVIDKFPISRPNLTFSTLTVSNMSPEDSSIYLCSVEGPRDSDGYTFGSGTRLTVV.

CDR3: CATSRDGHANTEAFF. CDR3 nucleotides: TGTGCCACCAGCAGAGACGGACACGCGAACACTGAAGCTTTCTTT. The genes are TRBV15 and TRBJ1-1, with TRBD1 as a possible D gene (5 bases). The ends were cut back, 0 bases at V and 1 base at J, with 9 bases in the middle. The length of the CDR3 is 15 residues. CDR1 is LNHNV, CDR2 YYDKDF, per germline (reference sequence).

The J gene is TRBJ2-1, the V gene TRBV27, with 9 bases matching TRBD2. Germline V gene sequence: CDR1 MNHEY, CDR2 SMNVEV (reference sequence). V shed 4 bases and J 7 bases; nucleotides not matched to a gene: 8. This CDR3 contains 15 residues. The CDR3 is CASSSQSGGRNEQFF. The CDR3 DNA is TGTGCCAGCAGTTCCCAAAGCGGGGGGAGGAATGAGCAGTTCTTC.

V usage is TRBV6-5 and J usage is TRBJ2-6; D not resolved. Germline assignment: CDR1 MNHEY and CDR2 SVGAGI. Between the trimmed V and J ends, which lost 4 bases and 0 bases, there was a span of 10 bases. The CDR3 covers 16 residues. CDR3 residues: CASSFTLSSGANVLTF. CDR3 nucleotides: TGTGCCAGCAGTTTTACCCTGAGCTCTGGGGCCAACGTCCTGACTTTC.

The rearrangement links TRBV7-9 to TRBJ2-7, with a tentative D call TRBD2 (5 bases). The CDR3 is 16 amino acids. Germline V gives CDR1 SEHNR, CDR2 FQNEAQ (reference sequence). The V and J ends lost 1 base and 7 bases respectively, with 20 bases between them. This chain's CDR3 is CASSLGDYPPSREQYF. CDR3 in DNA: TGTGCCAGCAGCTTAGGTGACTACCCGCCGTCTAGAGAGCAGTACTTC.

V gene TRBV2 combines with J gene TRBJ1-2; the match to TRBD1 covers 8 bases. There are 14 residues in the CDR3. CDR1 and CDR2 (germline): SNHLY, FYNNEI. V shed 4 bases, J shed 8 bases, and the junction held 9 bases outside the gene matches. CDR3 amino acids: CASSVSQGAVGYTF. DNA of the CDR3: TGTGCCAGCAGTGTGAGTCAGGGGGCAGTCGGCTACACCTTC. The full variable domain, with the rest looked up from reference TRBV2 and TRBJ1-2, is EPEVTQTPSHQVTQMGQEVILRCVPISNHLYFYWYRQILGQKVEFLVSFYNNEISEKSEIFDDQFSVERPDGSNFTLKIRSTKLEDSAMYFCASSVSQGAVGYTFGSGTRLTVV.

The V gene is TRBV9, the J gene TRBJ2-3; a possible D gene is TRBD2 (7 bases). The CDR3 length is 18 residues. The V gene's germline CDR1 is SGDLS and CDR2 YYNGEE. The germline V and J ends were trimmed by 4 bases and 0 bases, with 21 bases remaining between them. Here the CDR3 reads CASSPSGGLETSTDTQYF. The CDR3 DNA is TGTGCCAGCAGCCCCTCCGGGGGGCTGGAGACTAGCACAGATACGCAGTATTTT.

In its sample, this clone was seen a few times. CDR3 nucleotides: TGTGCCATCAGTGTGGAGGGGTTCAGTGAAGCTTTCTTT. Translation gives CAISVEGFSEAFF. This rearrangement joins TRBV10-3 to TRBJ1-1, with D possibly TRBD1 on 5 matching bases. The length of the CDR3 is 13 residues. Germline V gene lookup returns CDR1 ENHRY and CDR2 SYGVKD. The ends were cut back, 4 bases at V and 7 bases at J, with 13 bases in the middle.

This chain connects TRBV7-8 to TRBJ1-5; the D gene is possibly TRBD1 (6 bases). This CDR3 contains 18 residues. V was shortened by 5 bases and J by 6 bases, with 26 bases between the two germline ends. The germline V gene encodes CDR1 SGHVS and CDR2 FQNEAQ. This CDR3 reads CASSRLYPSGAAIQPQHF. In DNA form, the CDR3 reads TGTGCCAGCAGCCGCCTGTATCCCTCAGGGGCAGCGATTCAGCCCCAGCATTTT. Full variable domain (missing parts from reference TRBV7-8 and TRBJ1-5): GAGVSQSPRYKVAKRGQDVALRCDPISGHVSLFWYQQALGQGPEFLTYFQNEAQLDKSGLPSDRFFAERPEGSVSTLKIQRTQQEDSAVYLCASSRLYPSGAAIQPQHFGDGTRLSIL.

This clone occurred once. V gene TRBV19 combines with J gene TRBJ1-6, with D hard to call. V was pared by 3 bases and J by 6 bases, with 12 bases between. The germline V gene encodes CDR1 LNHDA and CDR2 SQIVND (reference sequence). This CDR3 spans 15 amino acids. Here the CDR3 DNA reads TGTGCCAGTAGTATGGTATCGGTGATTAATTCACCCCTCCACTTT. Its protein product is CASSMVSVINSPLHF. Drawing the rest from reference TRBV19 and TRBJ1-6, the complete variable domain is DGGITQSPKYLFRKEGQNVTLSCEQNLNHDAMYWYRQDPGQGLRLIYYSQIVNDFQKGDIAEGYSVSREKKESFPLTVTSAQKNPTAFYLCASSMVSVINSPLHFGNGTRLTVT.

This chain connects TRBV4-1 to TRBJ2-1; a weak D match, TRBD2 (7 bases). The CDR3 is 12 amino acids. CDR1 is MGHRA and CDR2 is YSYEKL in the germline V gene. V was clipped by 5 bases and J by 8 bases, with 10 bases between them. The CDR3 bases are TGCGCCAGCAGCAAGGGGGGGTATGAGCAGTTCTTC. Protein sequence: CASSKGGYEQFF.

The J gene is TRBJ2-2, the V gene TRBV12-3 or TRBV12-4; 7 nucleotides match TRBD1. The CDR3 consists of 13 residues. V lost 5 bases and J lost 7; bases outside the gene matches: 4. Here the CDR3 reads CASSTGANGELFF. The CDR3 nucleotides read TGTGCCAGCAGTACAGGGGCGAACGGGGAGCTGTTTTTT.